The 12 T cell receptor beta chains in this list originate from one sample, sequenced in a study of T cells in Graves' hyperthyroidism and ophthalmopathy (dated by TCRdb to the late 2010s). The library was prepared using multiplex PCR. These reads were obtained on an Illumina HiSeq 2000. The TCR beta CDR3 regions were amplified from the RNA transcripts. The first round of RT-PCR for the TCR CDR3 was performed with the HTBI primer set and the Qiagen OneStep RT-PCR kit. The public reads were reprocessed in TCRdb via fastp at Q25 and MiXCR, keeping in-frame beta chains. Identical CDR3 proteins give one entry, which carries the most common genes and DNA. The sample records roughly 240,000 distinct CDR3 sequences, around 24% of which are singletons. About 40% of the sample comes from the top ten. The sample was blood. All receptors come from a woman aged 35 to 49 with Graves' ophthalmopathy.

This clonotype was detected many times. The chain couples TRBV6-1 to TRBJ1-2, with no clear D. This CDR3 is 13 amino acids long. Between the trimmed V and J ends, which lost 1 base and 8 bases, there was a span of 11 bases. Germline CDR1 reads MNHNS; CDR2 reads SASEGT. CDR3 sequence (DNA): TGTGCCAGCAGTGAAGTCGGCAGAGGGGGCTACACCTTC. Its protein is CASSEVGRGGYTF.

This clonotype was detected many times. This rearrangement joins TRBV28 to TRBJ1-5; TRBD1 might be the D (5 bases). Germline CDR1 MDHEN, CDR2 SYDVKM. The CDR3 runs 15 residues. The V end was cut by 3 bases, the J end by 6 bases, with 15 bases between. The CDR3 sequence is CASSLVDSSSQPQHF. DNA for the CDR3: TGTGCCAGCAGTTTGGTCGACAGTTCCTCTCAGCCCCAGCATTTT.

The genes are TRBV9 and TRBJ2-1; D ambiguous. From germline, CDR1 is SGDLS and CDR2 YYNGEE. The CDR3 has 13 amino acids. Trimming cost V 0 bases and J 8 bases, with 9 bases left between them. CDR3 nucleotides: TGTGCCAGCAGCGTAGAGGTTTTAGATGAGCAGTTCTTC. Amino acid sequence: CASSVEVLDEQFF.

Ten or more counts support this clonotype. V usage is TRBV2 and J usage is TRBJ1-3; D is uncertain. V was pared by 3 bases and J by 2 bases, with 8 bases between. The CDR3 spans 14 residues. Germline V gene sequence: CDR1 SNHLY, CDR2 FYNNEI. CDR3 region: CASSDRSPGNTIYF. The CDR3 bases are TGTGCCAGCAGTGACCGGTCTCCTGGAAACACCATATATTTT.

The chain uses TRBV6-2 or TRBV6-3 and TRBJ2-5; TRBD2 matches 12 bases. The CDR3 runs 19 residues. CDR1 is MNHEY and CDR2 is SVGEGT in the germline V gene. J lost 4 bases, V lost 0 bases, and 12 bases had no gene match. The CDR3 loop reads CASSYSSLAGGFAGETQYF. The CDR3 DNA reads as TGTGCCAGCAGTTACTCGTCCCTAGCGGGAGGGTTCGCAGGAGAGACCCAGTACTTC.

This clonotype was counted ten times or more. The V gene is TRBV11-1, the J gene TRBJ2-6; D uncertain. V was trimmed by 5 bases and J by 4 bases, leaving 15 bases between them. Germline CDR1 SGHAT, CDR2 FQDESV (reference sequence). This CDR3 spans 16 amino acids. The CDR3 region is CASSPAPGSGANVLTF. CDR3 sequence (DNA): TGTGCCAGCAGCCCCGCGCCCGGCTCCGGGGCCAACGTCCTGACTTTC.

The sample holds many counts of this clonotype. This chain uses TRBV4-2 with TRBJ1-1; maybe TRBD1 (5 bases). This CDR3 comprises 17 residues. CDR1 and CDR2 from the germline V gene are LGHNA and YNFKEQ. Between the trimmed V and J ends, which lost 5 bases and 0 bases, there was a span of 19 bases. Written as DNA, the CDR3 is TGTGCCAGCAGCGACTTGGGGGAGCCCACCATGAACACTGAAGCTTTCTTT. It yields the protein CASSDLGEPTMNTEAFF.

The rearrangement uses TRBV10-2 and TRBJ2-7, with 7 bases that match TRBD2. Unmatched junction bases numbered 12, after V lost 6 bases and J lost 7 bases. Germline CDR1 is WSHSY and CDR2 is SAAADI. The length of the CDR3 is 14 residues. CDR3 in DNA: TGCGCCAGCAGCGGCGGCCTAGCGGCCTGGGAGCAGTACTTC. Translation gives CASSGGLAAWEQYF.

Concerning this clonotype itself: A junction boundary mismatches the germline segment, possibly from a read error. The CDR3 coding sequence is TGTGCCATCAGTCGGGACACTGAAGCTTCCTTT. Translation: CAISRDTEASF. This chain uses TRBV6-1 with TRBJ1-1; possible D gene TRBD1, 6 bases. Germline V lookup: CDR1 MNHNS, CDR2 SASEGT. The CDR3 sequence is 11 residues long.

V usage is TRBV6-2 or TRBV6-3 and J usage is TRBJ1-2, with unresolved D. The V gene lost 7 bases and the J gene lost 2 bases, with 11 bases spanning the gap. The CDR3 loop spans 13 amino acids. CDR1 MNHEY and CDR2 SVGEGT come from the germline V gene. CDR3 protein: CASMVEENYGYTF. CDR3 DNA sequence: TGTGCCAGCATGGTGGAAGAGAACTATGGCTACACCTTC.

This clonotype showed up just a few times. The chain joins TRBV4-2 to TRBJ2-7; 10 bases line up with TRBD2. Unmatched junction bases numbered 6, after V lost 3 bases and J lost 1 base. The germline V gene encodes CDR1 LGHNA and CDR2 YNFKEQ. This CDR3 is built from 16 residues. CDR3 nucleotides: TGTGCCAGCAGCCAGGAACTAGCGGGAAGGTCCTACGAGCAGTACTTC. It yields the protein CASSQELAGRSYEQYF.

This clonotype was recorded at least ten times. The genes are TRBV19 and TRBJ1-5; 7 bases are a match to TRBD1. The CDR3 totals 15 residues. Germline V gene sequence: CDR1 LNHDA, CDR2 SQIVND (reference sequence). The V segment lost 3 bases and the J segment 2 bases; nucleotides outside the gene matches: 4. The CDR3 spells CASSIWQGGNQPQHF. The CDR3 nucleotides are TGTGCCAGTAGTATCTGGCAGGGGGGCAATCAGCCCCAGCATTTT.